The 21 T cell receptor beta chains below were found in one sample sequenced in a study of shared clonotypes between healthy human individuals. Here immunoSEQ multiplex PCR was the method, and the copy in TCRdb shows in-frame clones only, minus some. Seen here are roughly 700,000 clones, roughly 91% observed once, and the top ten hold less than 40%. The specimen was memory CD8+ T cells from PBMCs. Indicated subset: CD45RO+ cells pooled with CCR7-negative TemRA cells. These receptors originate from a man younger than 35 in good health. Some clones in this sample may be carry-over from other donors' samples.

The genes are TRBV28 and TRBJ2-7, with D perhaps TRBD2 (5 bases). Trimming cost V 6 bases and J 3 bases, with 21 bases left between them. The CDR3 is made up of 16 amino acids. Germline CDR1 is MDHEN and CDR2 is SYDVKM. The CDR3 is CASRGPRYGDHYEQYF. CDR3 coding DNA: TGTGCCAGCAGAGGCCCAAGGTACGGGGATCACTACGAGCAGTACTTC.

The chain's CDR3 is CASSLTGTGTEAFF. In DNA, the CDR3 is TGTGCCAGCAGTCTCACCGGGACAGGAACTGAAGCTTTCTTT. This chain links TRBV28 with TRBJ1-1; TRBD1 matches at 8 bases. The germline CDR1 and CDR2 sequences are MDHEN and SYDVKM. This CDR3 has 14 residues. The V and J ends lost 5 bases and 5 bases, in that order; junction bases with no gene match: 7.

The rearrangement joins TRBV6-5 to TRBJ1-2; no reliable D call. Germline lookup yields CDR1 MNHEY and CDR2 SVGAGI. This CDR3 spans 15 amino acids. V gave up 1 base and J gave up 0 bases, with 9 bases separating them. CDR3 in DNA: TGTGCCAGCAGTTACTTGTACCCAGCTAACTATGGCTACACCTTC. This encodes CASSYLYPANYGYTF.

This clone was counted between two and nine times. The CDR3 DNA sequence: TGTGCCAGCAGTCTGACACAGTCTTTGGGGACTGAAGCTTTCTTT. Translated: CASSLTQSLGTEAFF. The chain links TRBV28 to TRBJ1-1; D call uncertain. V was pared by 5 bases and J by 5 bases, with 18 bases between. The CDR3 is made up of 15 amino acids. The germline V gene has CDR1 MDHEN and CDR2 SYDVKM. The whole variable domain, remainder taken from reference TRBV28 and TRBJ1-1, is DVKVTQSSRYLVKRTGEKVFLECVQDMDHENMFWYRQDPGLGLRLIYFSYDVKMKEKGDIPEGYSVSREKKERFSLILESASTNQTSMYLCASSLTQSLGTEAFFGQGTRLTVV.

V usage is TRBV27 and J usage is TRBJ2-7; possible D gene TRBD2, 6 bases. Trimming left V 0 bases short and J 4 bases short, with 19 bases between. Per the germline V gene, CDR1 is MNHEY and CDR2 is SMNVEV (reference sequence). CDR3 length: 17 residues. The CDR3, as DNA: TGTGCCAGCAGTTTATCGGGACTGGCGGAGAGAAGTTACGAGCAGTACTTC. Its protein is CASSLSGLAERSYEQYF.

This chain links TRBV7-3 with TRBJ2-5; D is ambiguous. Germline CDR1 SGHTA, CDR2 FQGTGA. Trimming stripped 1 base from V and 0 bases from J, with 12 bases between. CDR3 length: 16 amino acids. CDR3: CASSLNRPRDQETQYF. The CDR3 nucleotides are TGTGCCAGCAGCTTAAATCGGCCCCGGGACCAAGAGACCCAGTACTTC.

The chain uses TRBV9 and TRBJ1-1, with 7 bases matching TRBD1. The junction had 1 base not matched to a gene; V was cut back by 1 base and J by 1 base. The CDR3 is 14 residues long. Germline lookup yields CDR1 SGDLS and CDR2 YYNGEE. CDR3 in DNA: TGTGCCAGCAGCGTAAAGGGGGCGAACACTGAAGCTTTCTTT. Residues: CASSVKGANTEAFF.

The V gene is TRBV15, the J gene TRBJ2-1, with 8 nucleotides matching TRBD2. Trimming removed 0 bases from V and 6 bases from J; junction bases left unmatched: 1. The CDR3 length is 14 residues. The germline CDR1 and CDR2 sequences are LNHNV and YYDKDF (reference sequence). This CDR3 is CATSRDRGGNEQFF. CDR3 bases: TGTGCCACCAGCAGAGATCGGGGGGGCAATGAGCAGTTCTTC.

In nucleotides, the CDR3 is TGTGCCAGCAGCTTCAGGCGGGGCGAACAAGAGACCCAGTACTTC. Translated: CASSFRRGEQETQYF. The chain joins TRBV7-6 to TRBJ2-5; a possible D gene is TRBD2 (6 bases). The germline CDR1 and CDR2 sequences are SGHVS and FNYEAQ. The germline V and J ends were trimmed by 3 bases and 2 bases, with 13 bases remaining between them. CDR3 length equals 15 residues.

The chain uses TRBV7-8 and TRBJ1-4, with TRBD1 matching over 10 bases. The ends lost 0 bases at V and 8 bases at J; junction bases unmatched: 15. The germline V gene encodes CDR1 SGHVS and CDR2 FQNEAQ. The CDR3 covers 19 residues. The CDR3 sequence: CASSLAKAGTGAGNEKLFF. The DNA for the CDR3 is TGTGCCAGCAGCTTAGCTAAGGCTGGGACAGGGGCGGGCAACGAAAAACTGTTTTTT.

V and J are TRBV7-9 and TRBJ1-5; weak D call: TRBD1 (5 bases). V lost 8 bases and J 5 bases, leaving 7 bases between the germline ends. The CDR3 sequence is 11 residues long. Germline V gene data show CDR1 as SEHNR and CDR2 as FQNEAQ (reference sequence). The CDR3 coding sequence is TGTGCCAGCGGGGGGGATCAGCCCCAGCATTTT. It yields the protein CASGGDQPQHF. Together with reference TRBV7-9 and TRBJ1-5, the CDR3 gives the full variable domain: DTGVSQNPRHKITKRGQNVTFRCDPISEHNRLYWYRQTLGQGPEFLTYFQNEAQLEKSRLLSDRFSAERPKGSFSTLEIQRTEQGDSAMYLCASGGDQPQHFGDGTRLSIL.

The chain joins TRBV7-9 to TRBJ2-3; 14 bases match TRBD2. Germline trimming cut 5 bases from V and 2 bases from J; bases unmatched to any gene: 9. Germline assignment: CDR1 SEHNR and CDR2 FQNEAQ (reference sequence). The CDR3 spans 18 residues. Here the CDR3 DNA reads TGTGCCAGCAGCCACCCCGCGGGACTAGCGGGAGCCACAGATACGCAGTATTTT. It is translated as CASSHPAGLAGATDTQYF. The full variable domain, rest sourced from reference TRBV7-9 and TRBJ2-3, is DTGVSQNPRHKITKRGQNVTFRCDPISEHNRLYWYRQTLGQGPEFLTYFQNEAQLEKSRLLSDRFSAERPKGSFSTLEIQRTEQGDSAMYLCASSHPAGLAGATDTQYFGPGTRLTVL.

The CDR3 is CASSLDDTQYF. CDR3 in DNA: TGTGCCAGCAGCTTAGATGATACGCAGTATTTT. The rearrangement links TRBV7-9 to TRBJ2-3, with no clear D. V lost 1 base to trimming and J lost 6 bases, with 2 bases between them. Germline lookup yields CDR1 SEHNR and CDR2 FQNEAQ (reference sequence). The CDR3 totals 11 residues.

The genes are TRBV5-1 and TRBJ1-1; a possible D gene is TRBD1 (5 bases). This CDR3 contains 13 residues. V was cut by 4 bases and J by 4 bases, with 11 bases left in between. In germline, CDR1 is SGHRS, CDR2 YFSETQ. The CDR3 DNA reads TGCGCCAGCAGCCCTCGGGGGGTCACTGAAGCTTTCTTT. Protein product: CASSPRGVTEAFF.

The chain combines TRBV5-1 with TRBJ1-2, with D possibly TRBD1 on 6 matching bases. The V gene lost 4 bases and the J gene lost 1 base, with 23 bases spanning the gap. The CDR3 loop spans 18 amino acids. Germline V gene sequence: CDR1 SGHRS, CDR2 YFSETQ. Here the CDR3 reads CASSHSDSRLKLNYGYTF. As DNA, the CDR3 is TGCGCCAGCAGCCACTCGGACAGTCGTCTAAAACTTAACTATGGCTACACCTTC. Together with reference TRBV5-1 and TRBJ1-2, the CDR3 gives the full variable domain: KAGVTQTPRYLIKTRGQQVTLSCSPISGHRSVSWYQQTPGQGLQFLFEYFSETQRNKGNFPGRFSGRQFSNSRSEMNVSTLELGDSALYLCASSHSDSRLKLNYGYTFGSGTRLTVV.

The genes are TRBV25-1 and TRBJ1-4, with no clear D. Germline lookup yields CDR1 MGHDK and CDR2 SYGVNS. This CDR3 is 14 amino acids long. The V end was cut by 10 bases, the J end by 2 bases, with 14 bases between. The DNA for the CDR3 is TGTGCCACCCTACCGAGGTCTACTAATGAAAAACTGTTTTTT. Translating it yields CATLPRSTNEKLFF. The entire variable domain, with the rest obtained from reference TRBV25-1 and TRBJ1-4, is as follows: EADIYQTPRYLVIGTGKKITLECSQTMGHDKMYWYQQDPGMELHLIHYSYGVNSTEKGDLSSESTVSRIRTEHFPLTLESARPSHTSQYLCATLPRSTNEKLFFGSGTQLSVL.

This rearrangement joins TRBV25-1 to TRBJ2-1; possible D gene TRBD2, 5 bases. V shed 5 bases and J shed 7 bases, with 12 bases lying between them. CDR1 and CDR2 (germline): MGHDK, SYGVNS. The CDR3 has 13 residues. CDR3 DNA sequence: TGTGCCAGCAGTCTCCAAGCGGATAATGAGCAGTTCTTC. Translated: CASSLQADNEQFF. The variable domain in full, completed from reference TRBV25-1 and TRBJ2-1, reads EADIYQTPRYLVIGTGKKITLECSQTMGHDKMYWYQQDPGMELHLIHYSYGVNSTEKGDLSSESTVSRIRTEHFPLTLESARPSHTSQYLCASSLQADNEQFFGPGTRLTVL.

V is TRBV27 and J is TRBJ2-7; no reliable D call. Germline loops: CDR1 MNHEY, CDR2 SMNVEV (reference sequence). CDR3 size: 13 residues. V was shortened by 4 bases and J by 4 bases, with 11 bases between the two germline ends. The CDR3 spells CASSYPRRYEQYF. DNA for the CDR3: TGTGCCAGCAGTTACCCCCGCCGGTACGAGCAGTACTTC.

This chain uses TRBV10-3 with TRBJ2-7; D perhaps matches TRBD1 (6 bases). The V end lost 5 bases, the J end lost 0 bases, and 14 bases lay between the germline ends. The CDR3 contains 15 residues. Per germline, CDR1 ENHRY and CDR2 SYGVKD. CDR3 sequence reads: CAISPRQAFSYEQYF. The DNA of the CDR3 is TGTGCCATCAGTCCGAGACAGGCATTCTCCTACGAGCAGTACTTC.

The chain recombines TRBV7-8 with TRBJ2-1; D uncertain. The germline V and J ends were trimmed by 1 base and 6 bases, with 16 bases remaining between them. Per the germline V gene, CDR1 is SGHVS and CDR2 is FQNEAQ. The CDR3 totals 16 residues. CDR3 DNA: TGTGCCAGCAGCTTAGAGGGTCCGAGACTCCTCAATGAGCAGTTCTTC. Translating gives CASSLEGPRLLNEQFF. The whole variable domain, filled in from reference TRBV7-8 and TRBJ2-1, reads GAGVSQSPRYKVAKRGQDVALRCDPISGHVSLFWYQQALGQGPEFLTYFQNEAQLDKSGLPSDRFFAERPEGSVSTLKIQRTQQEDSAVYLCASSLEGPRLLNEQFFGPGTRLTVL.

This chain connects TRBV5-1 to TRBJ2-7; possible D gene TRBD1, 6 bases. Trimming shortened V by 0 bases and J by 3 bases, and 16 bases separated the two germline ends. This CDR3 spans 16 amino acids. Germline CDR1 and CDR2: SGHRS and YFSETQ. CDR3 amino acids: CASSLAVSDSGYEQYF. For the CDR3, the DNA is TGCGCCAGCAGCTTGGCCGTGTCGGACAGTGGCTACGAGCAGTACTTC. Full variable domain (remainder filled in from reference TRBV5-1 and TRBJ2-7): KAGVTQTPRYLIKTRGQQVTLSCSPISGHRSVSWYQQTPGQGLQFLFEYFSETQRNKGNFPGRFSGRQFSNSRSEMNVSTLELGDSALYLCASSLAVSDSGYEQYFGPGTRLTVT.